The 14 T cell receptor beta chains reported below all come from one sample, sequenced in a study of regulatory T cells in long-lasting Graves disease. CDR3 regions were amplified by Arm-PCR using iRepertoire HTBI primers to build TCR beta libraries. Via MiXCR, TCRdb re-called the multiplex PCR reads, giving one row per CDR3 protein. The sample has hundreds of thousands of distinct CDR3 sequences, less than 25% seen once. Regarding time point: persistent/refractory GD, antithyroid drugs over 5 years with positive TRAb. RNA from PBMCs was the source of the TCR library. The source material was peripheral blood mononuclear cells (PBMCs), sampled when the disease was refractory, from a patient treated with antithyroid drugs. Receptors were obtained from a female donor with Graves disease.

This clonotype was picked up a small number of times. CDR3 region: CASSLIGTDEQYF. The DNA for the CDR3 is TGTGCCAGCAGCTTGATAGGGACGGACGAGCAGTACTTC. The chain links TRBV5-5 to TRBJ2-7; D possibly matches TRBD1 or TRBD2 (5 bases each). Germline values: CDR1 SGHKS, CDR2 YYEKEE (reference sequence). This CDR3 is built from 13 residues. The V end lost 1 base, the J end lost 5 bases, and 10 bases lay between the germline ends.

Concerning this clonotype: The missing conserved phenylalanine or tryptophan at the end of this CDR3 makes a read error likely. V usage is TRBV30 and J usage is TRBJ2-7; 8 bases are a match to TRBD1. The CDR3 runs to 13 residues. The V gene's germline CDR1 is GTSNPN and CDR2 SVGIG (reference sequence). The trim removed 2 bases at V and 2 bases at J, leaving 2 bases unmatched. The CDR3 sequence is CAWSRQGTYEQYS. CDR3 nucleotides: TGTGCCTGGAGTCGACAGGGGACCTACGAGCAGTACTCC.

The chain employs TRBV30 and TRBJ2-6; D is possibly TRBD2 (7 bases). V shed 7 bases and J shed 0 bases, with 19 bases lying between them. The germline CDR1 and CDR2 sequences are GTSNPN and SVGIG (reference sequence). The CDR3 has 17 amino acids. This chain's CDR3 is CASTGGGGVSGANVLTF. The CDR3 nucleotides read TGTGCCTCGACCGGGGGAGGGGGTGTCTCTGGGGCCAACGTCCTGACTTTC.

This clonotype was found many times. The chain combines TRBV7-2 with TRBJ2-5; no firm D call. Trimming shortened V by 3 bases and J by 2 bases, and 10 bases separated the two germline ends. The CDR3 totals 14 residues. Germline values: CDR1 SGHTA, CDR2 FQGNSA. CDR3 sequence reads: CASSFGLPQETQYF. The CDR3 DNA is TGTGCCAGCAGCTTTGGGCTACCACAAGAGACCCAGTACTTC.

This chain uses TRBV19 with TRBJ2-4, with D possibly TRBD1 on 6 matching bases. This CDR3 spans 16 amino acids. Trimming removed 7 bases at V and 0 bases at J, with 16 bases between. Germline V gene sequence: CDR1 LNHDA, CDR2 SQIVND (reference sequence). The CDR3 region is CASTQSGALAKNIQYF. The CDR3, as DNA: TGTGCCAGTACCCAATCAGGGGCGCTAGCCAAAAACATTCAGTACTTC.

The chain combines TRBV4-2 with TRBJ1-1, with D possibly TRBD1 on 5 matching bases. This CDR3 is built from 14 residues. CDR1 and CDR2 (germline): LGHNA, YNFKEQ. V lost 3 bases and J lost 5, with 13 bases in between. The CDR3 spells CASSQDSGRTEAFF. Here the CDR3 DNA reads TGTGCCAGCAGCCAGGATTCAGGGCGAACTGAAGCTTTCTTT.

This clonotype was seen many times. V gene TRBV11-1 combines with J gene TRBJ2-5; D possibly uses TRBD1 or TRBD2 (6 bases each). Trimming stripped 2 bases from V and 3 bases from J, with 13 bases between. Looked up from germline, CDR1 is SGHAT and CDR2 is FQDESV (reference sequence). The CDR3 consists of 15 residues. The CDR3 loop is CASSLLRGAEETQYF. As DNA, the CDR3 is TGTGCCAGCAGCTTATTAAGGGGGGCCGAAGAGACCCAGTACTTC.

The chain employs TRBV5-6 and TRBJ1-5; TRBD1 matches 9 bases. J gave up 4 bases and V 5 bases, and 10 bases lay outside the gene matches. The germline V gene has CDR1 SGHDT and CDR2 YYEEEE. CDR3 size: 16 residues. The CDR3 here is CASSTGGASANQPQHF. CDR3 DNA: TGTGCCAGCAGTACAGGGGGCGCGTCTGCTAATCAGCCCCAGCATTTT.

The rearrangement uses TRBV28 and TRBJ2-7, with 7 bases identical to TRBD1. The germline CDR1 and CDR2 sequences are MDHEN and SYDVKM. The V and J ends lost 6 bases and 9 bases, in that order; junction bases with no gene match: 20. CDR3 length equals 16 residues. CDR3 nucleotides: TGTGCCAGCAGCCAATGGCACAGGGGACCTACAAGGGGGCAGTACTTC. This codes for CASSQWHRGPTRGQYF.

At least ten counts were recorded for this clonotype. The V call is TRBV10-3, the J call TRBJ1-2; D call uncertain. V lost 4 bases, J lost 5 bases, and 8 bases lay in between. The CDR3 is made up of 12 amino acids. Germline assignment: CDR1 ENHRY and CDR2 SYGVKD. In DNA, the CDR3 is TGTGCCATCAGTGCCGCGGAGTATGGCTACACCTTC. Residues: CAISAAEYGYTF.

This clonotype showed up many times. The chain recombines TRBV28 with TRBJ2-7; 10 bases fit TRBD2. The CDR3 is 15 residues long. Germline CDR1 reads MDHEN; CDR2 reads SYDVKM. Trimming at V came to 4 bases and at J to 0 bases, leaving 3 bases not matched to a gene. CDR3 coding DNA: TGTGCCAGCAGTTCCCGACTAGCGGGCTCCTACGAGCAGTACTTC. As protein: CASSSRLAGSYEQYF.

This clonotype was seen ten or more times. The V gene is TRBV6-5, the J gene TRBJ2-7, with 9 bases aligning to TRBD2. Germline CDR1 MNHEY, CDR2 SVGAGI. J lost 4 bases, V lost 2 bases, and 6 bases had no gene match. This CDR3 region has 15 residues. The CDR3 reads CASSYAREGRYEQYF. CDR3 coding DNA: TGTGCCAGCAGTTACGCGCGGGAGGGCCGGTACGAGCAGTACTTC.

Here the CDR3 reads CASSQGQGRSYEQYF. The CDR3, as DNA: TGTGCCAGCTCACAAGGACAGGGGAGGTCCTACGAGCAGTACTTC. The chain couples TRBV18 to TRBJ2-7, with 9 bases matching TRBD1. The CDR3 spans 15 residues. Germline trimming cut 4 bases from V and 1 base from J; bases unmatched to any gene: 5. Germline values: CDR1 KGHSH, CDR2 LQKENI.

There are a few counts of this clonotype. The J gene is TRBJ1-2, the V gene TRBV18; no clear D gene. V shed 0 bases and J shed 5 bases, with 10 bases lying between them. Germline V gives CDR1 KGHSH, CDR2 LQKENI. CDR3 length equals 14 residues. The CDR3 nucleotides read TGTGCCAGCTCACCACCGAATGGGGTATATGGCTACACCTTC. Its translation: CASSPPNGVYGYTF.